The T cell receptor beta chain described here comes from a study of T cell responses to AZD1222 COVID-19 vaccine. The V gene's germline CDR1 is MNHEY and CDR2 SMNVEV (reference sequence). The CDR3 loop spans 15 amino acids. Losses at the gene ends were 1 base for V and 4 bases for J; bases not matched to a gene: 5. Assay used: immunoSEQ multiplex PCR; TCRdb lists only in-frame clones, some missing. Of around 140,000 clones detected, more than 85% appear once; the ten largest clones hold 1.5% to 2%. The J gene is TRBJ2-5, the V gene TRBV27, with 8 nucleotides matching TRBD2. The clonotype originates from an adult in good health. The sample here was peripheral blood, taken on day 0 of AZD1222 vaccination. The CDR3 coding sequence is TGTGCCAGCAGTTTATGGCTAGCGGGCTCAGAGACCCAGTACTTC. Its protein is CASSLWLAGSETQYF.